A single sample is the source of the 5 T cell receptor beta chains below, sequenced in a study of molecular identifiers for immune sequencing clone quantification. TCRdb analysed the PCR reads with MiXCR anew, one entry per CDR3 protein. Of roughly 86,000 distinct CDR3 sequences in the sample, about 20% were seen once. Sequencing used naive CD8+ T cells from blood, with Jurkat cell RNA spiked in. The subset denotes: FACS-sorted CD8+CD4-CCR7+CD45RA+ naive T cells. The receptors derive from a human donor in good health. Some libraries in this study had Jurkat cell RNA spiked in.

This clonotype occurred a few times. A much larger clone is a single base away; this may be a read error. V is TRBV6-5 and J is TRBJ2-3; no firm D call. Trimming cost V 8 bases and J 1 base, with 13 bases left between them. The germline V gene has CDR1 MNHEY and CDR2 SVGAGI. CDR3 size: 14 residues. CDR3 nucleotide sequence: TGTGCCAGCTGTAGCCTGTCGGGCACAGATACGCAGTATTTT. Amino acid sequence: CASCSLSGTDTQYF.

The rearrangement links TRBV7-9 to TRBJ2-3; TRBD1 agrees at 10 bases. TRBJ1-5 matches the DNA end more closely, so the J call is doubtful. The CDR3 consists of 16 residues. Germline loops: CDR1 SEHNR, CDR2 FQNEAQ (reference sequence). CDR3 protein: CASRPRQGAPTDTQHF. The CDR3 DNA follows: TGTGCCAGCAGACCCAGACAGGGGGCGCCGACAGATACGCAGCATTTT.

This clonotype showed up many times. V usage is TRBV9 and J usage is TRBJ2-2; 8 nucleotides line up with TRBD1. This CDR3 is 17 amino acids long. The trim removed 3 bases at V and 2 bases at J, leaving 9 bases unmatched. Germline loops: CDR1 SGDLS, CDR2 YYNGEE. The CDR3 is CASSGFQGALNTGELFF. The CDR3 nucleotides read TGTGCCAGCAGCGGTTTCCAGGGGGCTCTAAACACCGGGGAGCTGTTTTTT.

This clonotype was detected many times. The genes are TRBV30 and TRBJ2-3, with D possibly being TRBD1 (5 bases). There are 17 residues in the CDR3. Trimming took off 1 base at V and 2 bases at J, with 19 bases between the two ends. The germline CDR1 and CDR2 sequences are GTSNPN and SVGIG (reference sequence). The CDR3 coding sequence is TGTGCCTGGAGTGGGACATCTCAACCAGGGTACACAGATACGCAGTATTTT. Translation gives CAWSGTSQPGYTDTQYF.

This clonotype appeared many times. CDR3 DNA sequence: TGTGCCAGCAGCCAGGCAGGGCTCGAGCAGTACTTC. Translation gives CASSQAGLEQYF. The chain employs TRBV11-2 and TRBJ2-7; D may be TRBD1 (5 bases). The germline V gene encodes CDR1 SGHAT and CDR2 FQNNGV. Trimming stripped 5 bases from V and 6 bases from J, with 11 bases between. The CDR3 contains 12 residues.